The rows below give T cell receptor beta chains drawn from one sample of a study of cytomegalovirus exposure and HLA in healthy donors. Here immunoSEQ multiplex PCR was the method, and the copy in TCRdb shows in-frame clones only, minus some. This sample has 180,000 or so clones, with approximately 90% found just once. Sequenced material: PBMCs. These receptors originate from a woman in her 30s in good health and CMV-seronegative. Each CDR3 is given with its conserved first and last residue. D genes are given only for firm matches. Only some rows state a clone size, as once, few, many or a class for expanded clones.

D gene	V gene	J gene	clone size	CDR3 DNA	CDR3 protein
TRBD1	TRBV6-4	TRBJ2-7	.	TGTGCCAGCAGTGATAGTGGGGGACAGGGAAGGCCCTACGAGCAGTACTTC	CASSDSGGQGRPYEQYF
.	TRBV6-5	TRBJ2-2	once	TGTGCCAGCAGTTACTCGAGCGTGGAACCCGGGGAGCTGTTTTTT	CASSYSSVEPGELFF
TRBD1	TRBV18	TRBJ2-3	.	TGTGCCAGCTCACCTGGGACAGGGAAAACAGATACGCAGTATTTT	CASSPGTGKTDTQYF
.	TRBV19	TRBJ1-5	.	TGTGCCAGTAGTGGGGGCCTAAATCAGCCCCAGCATTTT	CASSGGLNQPQHF
.	TRBV18	TRBJ1-2	.	TGTGCCAGCTCACCGTTAGGGGGTGACTATGGCTACACCTTC	CASSPLGGDYGYTF
.	TRBV6-5	TRBJ1-6	.	TGTGCCAGCAAACCGGGGGGCGGTAATTCACCCCTCCACTTT	CASKPGGGNSPLHF
TRBD1	TRBV29-1	TRBJ2-7	.	TGCAGCGCCTTGACAGGGGGATCCCTCGAGCAGTACTTC	CSALTGGSLEQYF
TRBD1	TRBV27	TRBJ2-1	.	TGTGCCAGCAGTTCTCAGGGGGCCTACAATGAGCAGTTCTTC	CASSSQGAYNEQFF
.	TRBV28	TRBJ2-7	.	TGTGCCAGCAGTCCCCTCAGAGGATGGACGCAGCGGTACGAGCAGTACTTC	CASSPLRGWTQRYEQYF
.	TRBV13	TRBJ2-5	.	TGTGCCAGCAGCCCGCCTCATCCACTAGGGGGAGAAGAGACCCAGTACTTC	CASSPPHPLGGEETQYF
TRBD1	TRBV13	TRBJ2-7	.	TGTGCCAGCAGCCTCCGGGACAGGGGTTACGAGCAGTACTTC	CASSLRDRGYEQYF
.	TRBV4-1	TRBJ1-2	.	TGCGCCAGCAGCCAGTCGACCTCATCAACGGGTGGCTACACCTTC	CASSQSTSSTGGYTF
TRBD1	TRBV5-1	TRBJ2-7	.	TGCGCCAGCAGCTTCACAGGGGGCACCTACGAGCAGTACTTC	CASSFTGGTYEQYF
TRBD1	TRBV11-2	TRBJ1-2	once	TGTGCCAGCAGCTTTTTCCCACGGGGAGACAGGGTCTATGGCTACACCTTC	CASSFFPRGDRVYGYTF
TRBD1	TRBV6-1	TRBJ1-5	.	TGTGCCAGCAGGAGACAGGGTAACAATCAGCCCCAGCATTTT	CASRRQGNNQPQHF
TRBD1	TRBV15	TRBJ1-1	.	TGTGCCACGACGACAGGGTCGCGCACTGAAGCTTTCTTT	CATTTGSRTEAFF
.	TRBV6-6	TRBJ1-6	.	TGTGCCAGCACCCCGTGGGACTTCGGTAATTCACCCCTCCACTTT	CASTPWDFGNSPLHF
TRBD1	TRBV7-2	TRBJ1-1	.	TGTGCCAGCAGCTTGGGACAGACGAACACTGAAGCTTTCTTT	CASSLGQTNTEAFF
TRBD2	TRBV5-1	TRBJ2-5	.	TGCGCCAGCAGCTATTGGACTAGCGGGGGGAGGCTTACGGAGACCCAGTACTTC	CASSYWTSGGRLTETQYF
.	TRBV5-5	TRBJ1-5	.	TGTGCCAGCAGCTCTGGACTTATTTATCAGCCCCAGCATTTT	CASSSGLIYQPQHF
.	TRBV25-1	TRBJ2-2	.	TGTGCCAGCAGTCGACAGGACGACACCGGGGAGCTGTTTTTT	CASSRQDDTGELFF
.	TRBV2	TRBJ2-7	.	TGTGCCAGCATTGGTAGTTCCTACGAGCAGTACTTC	CASIGSSYEQYF
.	TRBV2	TRBJ1-6	.	TGTGCCAGCCGTTTCTTAAATTCACCCCTCCACTTT	CASRFLNSPLHF
TRBD1	TRBV7-2	TRBJ1-6	.	TGTGCCAGCAGCTTAGGCGGGACAGGGAACTATAATTCACCCCTCCACTTT	CASSLGGTGNYNSPLHF
.	TRBV29-1	TRBJ2-1	once	TGCAGCGTTGAGGGGACTTTGCTCTCCTACAATGAGCAGTTCTTC	CSVEGTLLSYNEQFF
.	TRBV19	TRBJ1-5	.	TGTGCCAGATCCCCCGGAGGGAGCAATCAGCCCCAGCATTTT	CARSPGGSNQPQHF
.	TRBV27	TRBJ2-7	.	TGTGCCAGCAGTTTATATGGGGAGACCCCCTACGAGCAGTACTTC	CASSLYGETPYEQYF
.	TRBV7-9	TRBJ1-1	.	TGTGCCAGCAGCTTAAGCCTGAACACTGAAGCTTTCTTT	CASSLSLNTEAFF
.	TRBV7-2	TRBJ2-5	.	TGTGCCAGCAGCTTTAGTGGGGGGGCCTATCGGGAGACCCAGTACTTC	CASSFSGGAYRETQYF
.	TRBV18	TRBJ2-3	.	TGTGCCAGCTCAGGCCTATCGGGAAGGAACACAGATACGCAGTATTTT	CASSGLSGRNTDTQYF
.	TRBV13	TRBJ1-1	.	TGTGCCAGCAGCCGCAACAGGGTCGGCACTGAAGCTTTCTTT	CASSRNRVGTEAFF
TRBD2	TRBV19	TRBJ2-1	.	TGTGCCAGTAGTGAACTAGCGGGGCCTGATGGGGAGCAGTTCTTC	CASSELAGPDGEQFF
.	TRBV18	TRBJ2-1	.	TGTGCCAGCTCACCATCCCAGGGCAATGAGCAGTTCTTC	CASSPSQGNEQFF
TRBD2	TRBV15	TRBJ2-3	.	TGTGCCACCAGCAGAGAGGGTAGCGGGAGCACAGATACGCAGTATTTT	CATSREGSGSTDTQYF
.	TRBV10-3	TRBJ2-7	.	TGTGCCATCAGTGAGGGCAGCTACGAGCAGTACTTC	CAISEGSYEQYF
TRBD1	TRBV29-1	TRBJ2-7	.	TGCAGCGTTGTAGGGACAGATGTCTACGAGCAGTACTTC	CSVVGTDVYEQYF
.	TRBV5-1	TRBJ1-2	.	TGCGCCAGCAGCTTAAGACAGCAGAACTATGGCTACACCTTC	CASSLRQQNYGYTF